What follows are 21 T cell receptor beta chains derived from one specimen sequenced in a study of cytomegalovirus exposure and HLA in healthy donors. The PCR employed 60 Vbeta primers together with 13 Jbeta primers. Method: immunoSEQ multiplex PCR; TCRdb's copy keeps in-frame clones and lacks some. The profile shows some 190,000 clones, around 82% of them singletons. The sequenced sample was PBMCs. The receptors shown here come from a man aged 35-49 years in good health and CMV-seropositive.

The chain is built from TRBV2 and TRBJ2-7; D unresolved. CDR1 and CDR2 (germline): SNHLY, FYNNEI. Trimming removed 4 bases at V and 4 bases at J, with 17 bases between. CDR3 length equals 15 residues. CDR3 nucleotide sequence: TGTGCCAGCAGTGGTGGTTCCCCTCTACCATACGAGCAGTACTTC. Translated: CASSGGSPLPYEQYF.

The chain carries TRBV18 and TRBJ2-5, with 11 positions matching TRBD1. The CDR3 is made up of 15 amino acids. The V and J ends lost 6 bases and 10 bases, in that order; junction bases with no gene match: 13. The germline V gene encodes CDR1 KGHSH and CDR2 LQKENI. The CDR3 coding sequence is TGTGCCAGCTCCCGGGACAGGGGGGCATCGATGGGCCAGTACTTC. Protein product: CASSRDRGASMGQYF.

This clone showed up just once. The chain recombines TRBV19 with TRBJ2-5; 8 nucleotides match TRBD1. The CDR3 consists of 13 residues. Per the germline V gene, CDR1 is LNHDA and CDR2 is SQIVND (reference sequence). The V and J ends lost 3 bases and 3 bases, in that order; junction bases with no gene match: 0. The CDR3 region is CASSMDREETQYF. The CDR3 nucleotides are TGTGCCAGTAGTATGGACAGGGAAGAGACCCAGTACTTC.

This CDR3 is CASSLATDTQYF. The CDR3, as DNA: TGTGCCAGCAGTCTAGCCACAGATACGCAGTATTTT. The gene calls are TRBV28 and TRBJ2-3, with a weak D call TRBD2 (5 bases). V lost 5 bases, J lost 2 bases, and 5 bases lay in between. CDR1 and CDR2 from the germline V gene are MDHEN and SYDVKM. The CDR3 extends over 12 amino acids.

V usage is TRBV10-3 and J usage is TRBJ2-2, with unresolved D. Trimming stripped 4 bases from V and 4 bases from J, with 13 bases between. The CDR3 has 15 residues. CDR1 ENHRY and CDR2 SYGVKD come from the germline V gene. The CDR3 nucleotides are TGTGCCATCAGTGGCCCGGAGCGAGGCACCGGGGAGCTGTTTTTT. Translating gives CAISGPERGTGELFF.

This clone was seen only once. The DNA for the CDR3 is TGTGCCAGCAGCCAAGGAATAGCGGGATCGACCTACGAGCAGTACTTC. Translated: CASSQGIAGSTYEQYF. The rearrangement links TRBV4-2 to TRBJ2-7; 8 bases line up with TRBD2. The CDR3 extends over 16 amino acids. The germline gives CDR1 LGHNA, CDR2 YNFKEQ. The V gene end was trimmed by 1 base and the J gene end by 2 bases; junction bases not matched to a gene: 7.

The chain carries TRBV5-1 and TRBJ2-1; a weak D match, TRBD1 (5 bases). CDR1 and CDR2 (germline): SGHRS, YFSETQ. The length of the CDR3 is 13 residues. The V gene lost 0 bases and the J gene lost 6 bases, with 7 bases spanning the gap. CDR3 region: CASSLERGNEQFF. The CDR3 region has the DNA TGCGCCAGCAGCTTGGAAAGGGGCAATGAGCAGTTCTTC.

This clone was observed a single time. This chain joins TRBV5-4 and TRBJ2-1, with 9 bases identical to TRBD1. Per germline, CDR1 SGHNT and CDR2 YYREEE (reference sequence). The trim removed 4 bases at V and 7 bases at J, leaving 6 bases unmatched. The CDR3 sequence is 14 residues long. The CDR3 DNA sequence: TGTGCCAGCAGCGTGGACAGGGGAACAAATGAGCAGTTCTTC. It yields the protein CASSVDRGTNEQFF.

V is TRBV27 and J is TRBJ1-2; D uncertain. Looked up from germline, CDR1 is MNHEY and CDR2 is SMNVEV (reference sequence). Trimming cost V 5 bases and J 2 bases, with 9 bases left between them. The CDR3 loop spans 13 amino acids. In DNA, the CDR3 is TGTGCCAGCAGTCAAAGAGGGAACTATGGCTACACCTTC. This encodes CASSQRGNYGYTF.

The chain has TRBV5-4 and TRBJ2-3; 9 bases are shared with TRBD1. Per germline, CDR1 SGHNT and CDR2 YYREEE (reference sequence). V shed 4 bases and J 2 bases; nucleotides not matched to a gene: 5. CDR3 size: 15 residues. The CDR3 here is CASSQDRGFTDTQYF. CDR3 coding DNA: TGTGCCAGCAGCCAGGACAGGGGCTTCACAGATACGCAGTATTTT. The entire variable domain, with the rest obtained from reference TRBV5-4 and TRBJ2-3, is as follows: ETGVTQSPTHLIKTRGQQVTLRCSSQSGHNTVSWYQQALGQGPQFIFQYYREEENGRGNFPPRFSGLQFPNYSSELNVNALELDDSALYLCASSQDRGFTDTQYFGPGTRLTVL.

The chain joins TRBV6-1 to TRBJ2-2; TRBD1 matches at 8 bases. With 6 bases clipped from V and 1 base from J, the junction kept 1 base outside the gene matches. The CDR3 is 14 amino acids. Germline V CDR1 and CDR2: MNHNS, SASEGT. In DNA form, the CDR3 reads TGTGCCAGCAGGGACAGGGAGAACACCGGGGAGCTGTTTTTT. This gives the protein CASRDRENTGELFF.

CDR3: CASLTGSYNEQFF. CDR3 bases: TGTGCCAGTTTGACGGGCTCCTACAATGAGCAGTTCTTC. This chain connects TRBV28 to TRBJ2-1; D remains ambiguous. The CDR3 runs to 13 residues. V lost 9 bases to trimming and J lost 0 bases, with 9 bases between them. Germline lookup yields CDR1 MDHEN and CDR2 SYDVKM.

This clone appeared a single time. The CDR3, as DNA: TGCGCCAGCAGCCCAACGGTTGGAGGGAACACTGAAGCTTTCTTT. Protein sequence: CASSPTVGGNTEAFF. The chain links TRBV5-1 to TRBJ1-1; D unclear. V shed 4 bases and J shed 1 base, with 14 bases lying between them. Germline CDR1 and CDR2: SGHRS and YFSETQ. CDR3 length: 15 residues.

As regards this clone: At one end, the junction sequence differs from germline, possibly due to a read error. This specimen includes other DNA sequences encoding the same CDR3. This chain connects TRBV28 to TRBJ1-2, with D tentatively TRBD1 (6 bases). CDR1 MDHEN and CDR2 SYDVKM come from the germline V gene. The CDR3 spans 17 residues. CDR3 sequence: CASSFGGAGGALVGYTF. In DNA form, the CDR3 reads TGTGCCAGTAGTTTTGGAGGGGCGGGGGGGGCGCTTGTAGGCTACACCTTC.

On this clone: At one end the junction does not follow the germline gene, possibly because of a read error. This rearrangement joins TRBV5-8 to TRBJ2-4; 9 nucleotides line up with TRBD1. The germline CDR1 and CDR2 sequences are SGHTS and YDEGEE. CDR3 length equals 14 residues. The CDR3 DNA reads TGTGCCAGCAGCCTACAGGGGGCTGGGAACAGTCAGTACTTC. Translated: CASSLQGAGNSQYF. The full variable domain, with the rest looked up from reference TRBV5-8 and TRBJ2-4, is EAGVTQSPTHLIKTRGQQATLRCSPISGHTSVYWYQQALGLGLQFLLWYDEGEERNRGNFPPRFSGRQFPNYSSELNVNALELEDSALYLCASSLQGAGNSQYFGAGTRLSVL.

CDR3 loop: CASSFNRDGYTF. In DNA, the CDR3 is TGTGCCAGCAGCTTCAACAGGGATGGCTACACCTTC. The rearrangement uses TRBV7-9 and TRBJ1-2, with D possibly being TRBD1 (6 bases). V lost 3 bases and J lost 6, with 8 bases in between. CDR1 and CDR2 from the germline V gene are SEHNR and FQNEAQ (reference sequence). CDR3 size: 12 residues.

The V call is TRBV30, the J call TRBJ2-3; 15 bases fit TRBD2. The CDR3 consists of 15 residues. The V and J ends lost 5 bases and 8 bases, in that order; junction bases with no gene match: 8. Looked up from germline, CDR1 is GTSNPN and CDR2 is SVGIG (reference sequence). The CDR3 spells CAWGGLAGGRGTQYF. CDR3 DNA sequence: TGTGCCTGGGGCGGACTAGCGGGAGGGCGGGGTACGCAGTATTTT.

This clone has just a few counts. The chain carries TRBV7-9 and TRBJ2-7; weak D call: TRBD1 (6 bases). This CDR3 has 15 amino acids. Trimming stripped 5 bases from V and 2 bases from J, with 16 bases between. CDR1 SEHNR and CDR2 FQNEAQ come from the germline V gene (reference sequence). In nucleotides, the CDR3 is TGTGCCAGCAGCGGGGGACACTTCCCCCCCTACGAGCAGTACTTC. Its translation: CASSGGHFPPYEQYF.

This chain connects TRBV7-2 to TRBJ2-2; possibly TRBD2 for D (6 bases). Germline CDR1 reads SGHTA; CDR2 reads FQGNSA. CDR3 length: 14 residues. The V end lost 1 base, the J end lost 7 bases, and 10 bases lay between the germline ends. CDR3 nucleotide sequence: TGTGCCAGCAGCTTAGGCGGGGACCTCGGGGAGCTGTTTTTT. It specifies CASSLGGDLGELFF.

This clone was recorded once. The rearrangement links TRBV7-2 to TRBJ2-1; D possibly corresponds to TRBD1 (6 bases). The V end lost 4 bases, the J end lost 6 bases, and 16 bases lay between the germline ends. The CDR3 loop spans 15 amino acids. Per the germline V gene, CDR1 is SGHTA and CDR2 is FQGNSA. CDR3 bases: TGTGCCAGCAGCTGGACCCGGGACAAAGGCAATGAGCAGTTCTTC. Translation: CASSWTRDKGNEQFF.

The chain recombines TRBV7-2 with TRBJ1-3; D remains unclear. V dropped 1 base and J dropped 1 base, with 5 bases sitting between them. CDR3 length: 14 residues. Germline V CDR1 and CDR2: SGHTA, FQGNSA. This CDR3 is CASSLGASGNTIYF. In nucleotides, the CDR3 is TGTGCCAGCAGCTTAGGAGCTTCTGGAAACACCATATATTTT.